This T cell receptor beta chain was found in a study of shared clonotypes between healthy human individuals. Study-level background: Each donor contributed plates that comprised three CD4 naive, three CD4 memory, two CD8 naive and one CD8 memory. Study-level points and caveats: On the whole, naive subsets had larger estimated richness than memory subsets had.

This clone was observed once. Its antigen is unidentified. CDR1 and CDR2 (germline): MNHNS, SASEGT. Trimming pared 4 bases from V and 3 bases from J, leaving 10 bases between. The CDR3 is made up of 13 amino acids. CD4+ cells underwent separation, giving CD45RA+ naive and CD45RA-negative memory subsets. Method: immunoSEQ multiplex PCR; TCRdb's copy keeps in-frame clones and lacks some. The data contain 2.3 million or so clones, more than 80% of them seen just once; the ten biggest clones take up around 0.4%. The material sequenced was naive CD4+ T cells from PBMCs. Subset indicated: CD45RA+ positively selected. The sequence came from a man younger than 35 in good health. Some clones in this sample may be carry-over from other donors' samples. V and J are TRBV6-1 and TRBJ2-7, with D perhaps TRBD2 (5 bases). CDR3 protein: CASSAQTIYEQYF. CDR3 bases: TGTGCCAGCAGTGCACAGACTATCTACGAGCAGTACTTC.